This TCR beta chain emerged from a study of blood T cell repertoires in COVID-19. The wider study: From the United States, Italy and Spain came samples of acute and convalescent COVID-19. PBMCs, B-cell-depleted T cells, or T cells provided the cDNA or gDNA that made up the material.

Per the germline V gene, CDR1 is SGHDT and CDR2 is YYEEEE. The CDR3 is 15 amino acids. With V trimmed by 2 bases and J by 3 bases, 6 bases remained unmatched. Study processing details: Using reference gene primer amplification, nucleated cell counts were estimated. Here immunoSEQ multiplex PCR was the method, and the copy in TCRdb shows in-frame clones only, minus some. Clone size and V and J calls were adopted from that table, with D and trimming inferred from the DNA. This sample yields 20,000 to 30,000 clones, of which over 75% are seen a single time; more than 2% belongs to the top ten. Seattle cases were enrolled at active infection and followed longitudinally.

This TCR was sampled from a woman in her 70s with COVID-19, enrolled during active disease. The genes are TRBV5-6 and TRBJ2-7, with 9 nucleotides matching TRBD1. The sample taken for sequencing was peripheral blood. For the CDR3, the DNA is TGTGCCAGCAGCTTCCGGACAGGGGTAGGCTACGAGCAGTACTTC. Its translation: CASSFRTGVGYEQYF. The entire variable domain, with the rest obtained from reference TRBV5-6 and TRBJ2-7, is as follows: DAGVTQSPTHLIKTRGQQVTLRCSPKSGHDTVSWYQQALGQGPQFIFQYYEEEERQRGNFPDRFSGHQFPNYSSELNVNALLLGDSALYLCASSFRTGVGYEQYFGPGTRLTVT.